A selection of T cell receptor beta chains follows, all from one sample in a study of T-cell memory formation after mild COVID-19. TCRdb itself ran the 5' RACE reads through MiXCR, one entry per CDR3 protein. The repertoire consists of roughly 450,000 distinct CDR3 sequences, with around a sixth occurring once and the leading ten covering 9% to 15%. Sequences were obtained from PBMCs or a T cell subset sorted from them (not recorded which). These receptors were collected from an adult woman who had mild COVID-19 (a few samples of this study predate the infection). Cell type and time point are not known. Each CDR3 is given with its conserved first and last residue. The order of the fields is clone size, D gene, J gene, V gene, CDR3 DNA, CDR3 protein. The D gene is left open where the match is weak. Expanded clones get a size class; other rows say once, few or many, or leave the size out.

clone size: few
D gene: TRBD1
J gene: TRBJ2-7
V gene: TRBV6-5
CDR3 DNA: TGTGCCAGCAGTTACACGCTACTCCGGGACAGCCGCCCCTACGAGCAGTACTTC
CDR3 protein: CASSYTLLRDSRPYEQYF

clone size: few
D gene: .
J gene: TRBJ2-1
V gene: TRBV12-3/TRBV12-4
CDR3 DNA: TGTGCCAGCAGTTTTTTAAGGCGCGGGATGCTTTTTTACAATGAGCAGTTCTTC
CDR3 protein: CASSFLRRGMLFYNEQFF

clone size: many
D gene: TRBD2
J gene: TRBJ2-1
V gene: TRBV11-3
CDR3 DNA: TGTGCCAGCAGCCCTAGCGGGAATAATGAGCAGTTCTTC
CDR3 protein: CASSPSGNNEQFF

clone size: .
D gene: .
J gene: TRBJ1-1
V gene: TRBV29-1
CDR3 DNA: TGCAGCGTTGAACGTCGGCAGAAGAACACTGAAGCTTTCTTT
CDR3 protein: CSVERRQKNTEAFF

clone size: .
D gene: .
J gene: TRBJ1-2
V gene: TRBV30
CDR3 DNA: TGTGCCTGGTGGGCAGGGAAGGTTAATTATGGCTACACCTTC
CDR3 protein: CAWWAGKVNYGYTF

clone size: few
D gene: TRBD1
J gene: TRBJ2-1
V gene: TRBV24-1
CDR3 DNA: TGTGCCACCCGGGACAGCTCCTACAATGAGCAGTTCTTC
CDR3 protein: CATRDSSYNEQFF

clone size: few
D gene: .
J gene: TRBJ2-7
V gene: TRBV7-2
CDR3 DNA: TGTGCCAGCAGAGAAAGGACCGGATCCTACGAGCAGTACTTC
CDR3 protein: CASRERTGSYEQYF

clone size: few
D gene: TRBD2
J gene: TRBJ2-1
V gene: TRBV7-7
CDR3 DNA: TGTGCCAGCAGCCGTTCGGGGGAGGGAAATGAGCAGTTCTTC
CDR3 protein: CASSRSGEGNEQFF

clone size: many
D gene: .
J gene: TRBJ1-1
V gene: TRBV12-3/TRBV12-4
CDR3 DNA: TGTGCCAGCAGTCCCGGGGGGGGAAGAAACACTGAAGCTTTCTTT
CDR3 protein: CASSPGGGRNTEAFF

clone size: many
D gene: .
J gene: TRBJ2-7
V gene: TRBV12-3/TRBV12-4
CDR3 DNA: TGTGCCAGCAGTTTGGGGGTACAAGACAAGCAGTACTTC
CDR3 protein: CASSLGVQDKQYF

clone size: few
D gene: TRBD1
J gene: TRBJ2-6
V gene: TRBV12-3/TRBV12-4
CDR3 DNA: TGTGCCAGCAGTACCGGACAGGGTTACTCTGGGGCCAACGTCCTGACTTTC
CDR3 protein: CASSTGQGYSGANVLTF

clone size: .
D gene: .
J gene: TRBJ1-5
V gene: TRBV20-1
CDR3 DNA: TGCAGTGCTCCGGATGACTATAGCAATCAGCCCCAGCATTTT
CDR3 protein: CSAPDDYSNQPQHF

clone size: few
D gene: TRBD1
J gene: TRBJ2-1
V gene: TRBV12-3/TRBV12-4
CDR3 DNA: TGTGCCAGCAGTTCAGCCGGGGGACAGGGGGCTAGAGAGCAGTTCTTC
CDR3 protein: CASSSAGGQGAREQFF

clone size: few
D gene: .
J gene: TRBJ2-7
V gene: TRBV19
CDR3 DNA: TGTGCCAGTACCCCCGAGGGGGTAGGTAAGCAGTACTTC
CDR3 protein: CASTPEGVGKQYF

clone size: many
D gene: .
J gene: TRBJ2-2
V gene: TRBV7-2
CDR3 DNA: TGTGCCAGCAGCCCCCCCGCCAGGCTCAACACCGGGGAGCTGTTTTTT
CDR3 protein: CASSPPARLNTGELFF

clone size: few
D gene: .
J gene: TRBJ1-2
V gene: TRBV5-5
CDR3 DNA: TGTGCCAGCAGCTTGGGGGCCAGCCTACCGCGGGGCTACACCTTC
CDR3 protein: CASSLGASLPRGYTF

clone size: .
D gene: TRBD1
J gene: TRBJ2-7
V gene: TRBV28
CDR3 DNA: TGTGCCAGCAGTTTATACGGGACAGGGGGTAACGAGCAGTACTTC
CDR3 protein: CASSLYGTGGNEQYF

clone size: many
D gene: TRBD1
J gene: TRBJ1-1
V gene: TRBV10-3
CDR3 DNA: TGTGCCATCAGTGACTCAGACAGGGGAAACACTGAAGCTTTCTTT
CDR3 protein: CAISDSDRGNTEAFF

clone size: few
D gene: .
J gene: TRBJ1-5
V gene: TRBV7-9
CDR3 DNA: TGTGCCAGCAGCTTAGGCCGAGGGGAACAGCCCCAGCATTTT
CDR3 protein: CASSLGRGEQPQHF

clone size: .
D gene: .
J gene: TRBJ1-1
V gene: TRBV6-5
CDR3 DNA: TGTGCCAGCAGTTCCCCGGGACCGGCTTTCTTT
CDR3 protein: CASSSPGPAFF

clone size: .
D gene: .
J gene: TRBJ2-5
V gene: TRBV12-3/TRBV12-4
CDR3 DNA: TGTGCCAGCAGGACTGACGCCGCGTCGGAGACCCAGTACTTC
CDR3 protein: CASRTDAASETQYF

clone size: many
D gene: .
J gene: TRBJ1-6
V gene: TRBV27
CDR3 DNA: TGTGCCAGCAGTTTAACCGGGACATCAAACTCCTATAATTCACCCCTCCACTTT
CDR3 protein: CASSLTGTSNSYNSPLHF

clone size: many
D gene: .
J gene: TRBJ2-5
V gene: TRBV7-2
CDR3 DNA: TGTGCCAGCAGCTTAGGGCGGGCCCGTCAAGAGACCCAGTACTTC
CDR3 protein: CASSLGRARQETQYF

clone size: .
D gene: .
J gene: TRBJ1-2
V gene: TRBV11-2
CDR3 DNA: TGTGCCAGCAGCCCTCTGCCGGGGGAGAATGGCTACACCTTC
CDR3 protein: CASSPLPGENGYTF

clone size: .
D gene: .
J gene: TRBJ2-2
V gene: TRBV4-2
CDR3 DNA: TGTGCCAGCAGCCCCTATGGCCAAAGCCGGGGCACCGGGGAGCTGTTTTTT
CDR3 protein: CASSPYGQSRGTGELFF

clone size: few
D gene: .
J gene: TRBJ2-2
V gene: TRBV7-6
CDR3 DNA: TGTGCCAGCAGCTTAAATCCCTTCAGGACAAAGAGCGCGAACACCGGGGAGCTGTTTTTT
CDR3 protein: CASSLNPFRTKSANTGELFF

clone size: .
D gene: TRBD2
J gene: TRBJ2-1
V gene: TRBV18
CDR3 DNA: TGTGCCAGCTCCCCCCAAGGACTAGCTTTGAGGAATGAGCAGTTCTTC
CDR3 protein: CASSPQGLALRNEQFF

clone size: few
D gene: .
J gene: TRBJ2-2
V gene: TRBV9
CDR3 DNA: TGTGCCACGCAACACGGGGGCACCGGGGAGCTGTTTTTT
CDR3 protein: CATQHGGTGELFF

clone size: .
D gene: .
J gene: TRBJ2-1
V gene: TRBV18
CDR3 DNA: TGTGCCAGCTCACCACCCCAGGGGTACAATGAGCAGTTCTTC
CDR3 protein: CASSPPQGYNEQFF

clone size: many
D gene: .
J gene: TRBJ2-1
V gene: TRBV4-1
CDR3 DNA: TGCGCCAGCAGCCAAGGACCCCCCAGTGAGCAGTTCTTC
CDR3 protein: CASSQGPPSEQFF

clone size: .
D gene: TRBD1
J gene: TRBJ2-7
V gene: TRBV5-5
CDR3 DNA: TGTGCCAGCAGCCAATGGGACAGGGGCTCCTACGAGCAGTACTTC
CDR3 protein: CASSQWDRGSYEQYF

clone size: .
D gene: .
J gene: TRBJ1-1
V gene: TRBV5-1
CDR3 DNA: TGCGCCAGCAGCTTAAGGACCCACAACATGAACACTGAAGCTTTCTTT
CDR3 protein: CASSLRTHNMNTEAFF

clone size: .
D gene: TRBD2
J gene: TRBJ2-7
V gene: TRBV7-2
CDR3 DNA: TGTGCCCTGACTAGCGGGCACTACGAGCAGTACTTC
CDR3 protein: CALTSGHYEQYF

clone size: few
D gene: .
J gene: TRBJ1-6
V gene: TRBV5-5
CDR3 DNA: TGTGCCAGCAGCCCCACGCCTAATTCACCCCTCCACTTT
CDR3 protein: CASSPTPNSPLHF

clone size: many
D gene: .
J gene: TRBJ1-5
V gene: TRBV7-9
CDR3 DNA: TGTGCCAGCAGCTTAGGGGGGGATAGCAATCAGCCCCAGCATTTT
CDR3 protein: CASSLGGDSNQPQHF

clone size: .
D gene: TRBD2
J gene: TRBJ2-3
V gene: TRBV3-1
CDR3 DNA: TGTGCCAGCAGCGGATATAGCGGGGCGTTTGCAGATACGCAGTATTTT
CDR3 protein: CASSGYSGAFADTQYF

clone size: few
D gene: .
J gene: TRBJ1-1
V gene: TRBV12-3/TRBV12-4
CDR3 DNA: TGTGCCAGCAGTTTTTCAGGGGTGGGCACTGAAGCTTTCTTT
CDR3 protein: CASSFSGVGTEAFF

clone size: few
D gene: .
J gene: TRBJ1-1
V gene: TRBV12-3/TRBV12-4
CDR3 DNA: TGTGCCAGCAGTCCTTTAGCGGCCCGGGGTGGCACTGAAGCTTTCTTT
CDR3 protein: CASSPLAARGGTEAFF

clone size: .
D gene: TRBD1
J gene: TRBJ2-1
V gene: TRBV27
CDR3 DNA: TGTGCCAGCAGTTCGGACCGGGACAGGGGGCATGCTGAGCAGTTCTTC
CDR3 protein: CASSSDRDRGHAEQFF

clone size: few
D gene: TRBD1
J gene: TRBJ1-2
V gene: TRBV4-1
CDR3 DNA: TGCGCCAGCAGCCAGGGGGACAGCCTTAACTATGGCTACACCTTC
CDR3 protein: CASSQGDSLNYGYTF

clone size: .
D gene: .
J gene: TRBJ1-1
V gene: TRBV5-8
CDR3 DNA: TGTGCCAGCAGCTTGGACCGAGCCCCCCCTGAAGCTTTCTTT
CDR3 protein: CASSLDRAPPEAFF

clone size: many
D gene: .
J gene: TRBJ2-5
V gene: TRBV29-1
CDR3 DNA: TGCAGCACCAGAGAAGGAGAGACCCAGTACTTC
CDR3 protein: CSTREGETQYF

clone size: .
D gene: TRBD1
J gene: TRBJ2-2
V gene: TRBV4-2
CDR3 DNA: TGTGCCAGCAGCCAAGACTTACTTCCGGGACAGGTCTCGAACACCGGGGAGCTGTTTTTT
CDR3 protein: CASSQDLLPGQVSNTGELFF

clone size: .
D gene: .
J gene: TRBJ2-2
V gene: TRBV7-3
CDR3 DNA: TGTGCCAGCAGCCCGCAGAGTAGTGCCACCGGGGAGCTGTTTTTT
CDR3 protein: CASSPQSSATGELFF

clone size: few
D gene: .
J gene: TRBJ2-1
V gene: TRBV9
CDR3 DNA: TGTGCCAGCAGCATCGCCGGGACAGGACTAGCCCCCTACAATGAGCAGTTCTTC
CDR3 protein: CASSIAGTGLAPYNEQFF

clone size: many
D gene: TRBD1
J gene: TRBJ2-3
V gene: TRBV24-1
CDR3 DNA: TGTGCCACCAGTGATCCGACAGGGGCCACAGATACGCAGTATTTT
CDR3 protein: CATSDPTGATDTQYF

clone size: few
D gene: .
J gene: TRBJ2-6
V gene: TRBV5-1
CDR3 DNA: TGCGCCAGCAGCTTGGATCCCTCTGGGGCCAACGTCCTGACTTTC
CDR3 protein: CASSLDPSGANVLTF

clone size: few
D gene: .
J gene: TRBJ2-2
V gene: TRBV4-3
CDR3 DNA: TGCGCCAGCAGCCACCAGTACAACTTGGGGGCCAACACCGGGGAGCTGTTTTTT
CDR3 protein: CASSHQYNLGANTGELFF

clone size: .
D gene: .
J gene: TRBJ1-2
V gene: TRBV15
CDR3 DNA: TGTGCCACCAGCCTAATTACCGGGACCAACTATGGCTACACCTTC
CDR3 protein: CATSLITGTNYGYTF

clone size: .
D gene: .
J gene: TRBJ2-1
V gene: TRBV5-5
CDR3 DNA: TGTGCCAGCAGACCGCGAGAGGGCTCCTACAATGAGCAGTTCTTC
CDR3 protein: CASRPREGSYNEQFF